There are a few counts of the clone carrying this T cell receptor beta chain. The data were obtained in a study of patients and donors after allogeneic stem cell transplantation. TCRdb used MiXCR to reprocess the RT-PCR reads, holding one entry per CDR3 protein. The sample carries about 200,000 distinct CDR3 sequences, around two fifths recorded once. Germline V CDR1 and CDR2: LGHDT, YNNKEL (reference sequence). V lost 1 base, J lost 5 bases, and 11 bases lay in between. There are 15 residues in the CDR3. Sequencing was performed on blood, either unsorted or a sorted T cell fraction (not recorded which). The V call is TRBV3-1, the J call TRBJ1-4, with D unresolved. This sequence originates from a human donor who was either an allogeneic HSCT recipient or a stem cell or donor lymphocyte infusion donor (not recorded which). It is not recorded whose cells these are; they may come from a transplant donor. CDR3 DNA: TGTGCCAGCAGCCAAGGTGGGGTGGAGAATGAAAAACTGTTTTTT. Encoded protein: CASSQGGVENEKLFF.